The T cell receptor beta chain described here comes from a study of cytomegalovirus exposure and HLA in healthy donors. Study-level results: Judged likely to be a sequencing artifact was a cluster of highly shared sequence variants. Previous analysis showed most TCR beta V segments were productive about 87% or about 30% of the time.

In the case of this clone: Its matching antigen is unknown.

A multiplex PCR was run with 60 Vbeta primers and 13 Jbeta primers. TCRdb keeps only in-frame clones here, not all; method: immunoSEQ multiplex PCR. Of roughly 34,000 clones listed, 80% were seen once; the top ten hold approximately 5.5%. Sequencing was carried out using PBMCs. The origin of this receptor is a male donor in good health and CMV-seronegative.

DNA of the CDR3: TGTGCCAGCAGCTTGCAGGGGCGGGTGACTAATGAAAAACTGTTTTTT. It translates to CASSLQGRVTNEKLFF. The genes are TRBV5-6 and TRBJ1-4, with D possibly TRBD1 on 6 matching bases. The CDR3 spans 16 residues. V shed 1 base and J shed 2 bases, with 12 bases lying between them. Germline V CDR1 and CDR2: SGHDT, YYEEEE.